Each of the 17 T cell receptor beta chains below was sequenced from the same sample in a study of T cells in Graves' hyperthyroidism and ophthalmopathy. Researchers amplified the TCR beta CDR3 regions from RNA transcripts. HTBI primers were employed in a first-round RT-PCR of the TCR CDR3. One entry per CDR3 protein results from TCRdb running MiXCR on the multiplex PCR reads. Among about 500,000 distinct CDR3 sequences listed, approximately 48% were seen once. Material: peripheral blood or thyroid tissue (not recorded which). The receptor set was obtained from an adult woman with Graves' disease, either hyperthyroidism or ophthalmopathy (not recorded which).

This clonotype was seen many times. J is TRBJ1-2 and V is TRBV20-1; no firm D call. Trimming cost V 6 bases and J 3 bases, with 8 bases left between them. The germline gives CDR1 DFQATT, CDR2 SNEGSKA (reference sequence). The CDR3 runs to 11 residues. CDR3 DNA: TGCAGTGCGGCCAGCTACTATGGCTACACCTTC. This encodes CSAASYYGYTF.

This chain joins TRBV5-4 and TRBJ1-5; D is unclear. Germline V CDR1 and CDR2: SGHNT, YYREEE (reference sequence). This CDR3 region has 15 residues. V was trimmed by 3 bases and J by 3 bases, leaving 13 bases between them. CDR3 nucleotide sequence: TGTGCCAGCAGCTCTCATCCGAAGTCCAATCAGCCCCAGCATTTT. This gives the protein CASSSHPKSNQPQHF.

This clonotype showed up just a few times. The rearrangement joins TRBV30 to TRBJ2-5; tentatively, D is TRBD1 (5 bases). V was clipped by 5 bases and J by 2 bases, with 6 bases between them. This CDR3 has 11 amino acids. Germline-derived CDR1 and CDR2 are GTSNPN and SVGIG (reference sequence). CDR3 bases: TGTGCCTGGGACAGACAAGAGACCCAGTACTTC. As protein: CAWDRQETQYF.

This clonotype was seen just once. This rearrangement joins TRBV10-1 to TRBJ1-2, with TRBD1 identical over 9 bases. J lost 2 bases, V lost 7 bases, and 2 bases had no gene match. The CDR3 is made up of 13 amino acids. The germline gives CDR1 WNHNN, CDR2 SYGVQD (reference sequence). The CDR3 coding sequence is TGCGCCAGCATGGGGACAGGGAACTATGGCTACACCTTC. Encoded protein: CASMGTGNYGYTF.

This clonotype appeared many times. The chain recombines TRBV6-5 with TRBJ2-1; D is uncertain. Germline V gene sequence: CDR1 MNHEY, CDR2 SVGAGI. Trimming removed 5 bases from V and 7 bases from J, with 12 bases in between. This CDR3 region has 13 residues. In nucleotides, the CDR3 is TGTGCCAGCAGTGCCGCTGGGATGAATGAGCAGTTCTTC. Translating gives CASSAAGMNEQFF.

This clonotype has a count of ten or more. This chain links TRBV7-6 with TRBJ1-5, with TRBD1 as a possible D gene (5 bases). Germline V gene lookup returns CDR1 SGHVS and CDR2 FNYEAQ. The CDR3 contains 15 residues. V was trimmed by 5 bases and J by 5 bases, leaving 16 bases between them. DNA for the CDR3: TGTGCCAGCAGCGGCTCAGGGAATCGGGATCAGCCCCAGCATTTT. It is translated as CASSGSGNRDQPQHF.

In this sample, this clonotype turned up many times. The V gene is TRBV15, the J gene TRBJ1-5; TRBD1 is a possible D gene (5 bases). The CDR3 consists of 15 residues. Trimming shortened V by 4 bases and J by 0 bases, and 10 bases separated the two germline ends. Germline lookup yields CDR1 LNHNV and CDR2 YYDKDF (reference sequence). The CDR3 spells CATSTTGYSNQPQHF. CDR3 nucleotide sequence: TGTGCCACCAGCACTACAGGTTATAGCAATCAGCCCCAGCATTTT.

There are a few counts of this clonotype. The rearrangement uses TRBV2 and TRBJ2-7; possible D gene TRBD2, 5 bases. V lost 4 bases and J lost 0, with 10 bases in between. CDR1 is SNHLY and CDR2 is FYNNEI in the germline V gene. The CDR3 totals 14 residues. CDR3 coding DNA: TGTGCCAGCAGTGCAAGCGGACGCTCCTACGAGCAGTACTTC. Translating it yields CASSASGRSYEQYF.

This clonotype was detected many times. The chain links TRBV6-5 to TRBJ2-6; D may be TRBD1 (6 bases). Germline lookup yields CDR1 MNHEY and CDR2 SVGAGI. V was cut by 7 bases and J by 4 bases, with 11 bases left in between. The CDR3 consists of 14 residues. CDR3 sequence: CASNRAFGANVLTF. In DNA form, the CDR3 reads TGTGCCAGCAACAGGGCATTCGGGGCCAACGTCCTGACTTTC.

This chain links TRBV7-2 with TRBJ1-6; D might be TRBD1 (5 bases). Germline CDR1 SGHTA, CDR2 FQGNSA. The CDR3 is 15 residues long. Trimming shortened V by 6 bases and J by 8 bases, and 17 bases separated the two germline ends. The CDR3, as DNA: TGTGCCAGCAGTCGAAAGGGGAGCGGTGATTCACCCCTCCACTTT. Translated, it gives CASSRKGSGDSPLHF.

This clonotype showed up many times. The genes are TRBV20-1 and TRBJ1-2, with D possibly matching TRBD1 (6 bases). Germline V gene sequence: CDR1 DFQATT, CDR2 SNEGSKA (reference sequence). V was cut by 3 bases and J by 5 bases, with 13 bases left in between. This CDR3 spans 13 amino acids. In DNA form, the CDR3 reads TGCAGTGCTAGTGGGGGCACAGGGTATGGCTACACCTTC. Protein sequence: CSASGGTGYGYTF.

This clonotype has only a few counts. V is TRBV2 and J is TRBJ2-6, with D hard to call. V was cut by 3 bases and J by 4 bases, with 10 bases left in between. The germline V gene has CDR1 SNHLY and CDR2 FYNNEI. The CDR3 spans 15 residues. The DNA for the CDR3 is TGTGCCAGCAGTGAGTTTGGGCAGGGGGCCAACGTCCTGACTTTC. Its protein is CASSEFGQGANVLTF.

This clonotype was observed at least ten times. The chain uses TRBV11-2 and TRBJ2-5; 7 bases line up with TRBD2. The CDR3 sequence is 15 residues long. V lost 3 bases and J lost 3; bases outside the gene matches: 7. Germline V gives CDR1 SGHAT, CDR2 FQNNGV. CDR3 sequence reads: CASSFTGGGEETQYF. The DNA of the CDR3 is TGTGCCAGCAGCTTTACGGGAGGAGGTGAAGAGACCCAGTACTTC.

The J gene is TRBJ2-5, the V gene TRBV6-1; 8 positions match TRBD1. The CDR3 sequence is 14 residues long. CDR1 is MNHNS and CDR2 is SASEGT in the germline V gene. With V trimmed by 7 bases and J by 5 bases, 9 bases remained unmatched. The CDR3 loop reads CASTGRGLSETQYF. DNA of the CDR3: TGTGCCAGCACGGGCAGGGGGCTGAGTGAGACCCAGTACTTC.

This clonotype was observed many times. This chain links TRBV4-2 with TRBJ2-7; D possibly uses TRBD1 or TRBD2 (5 bases each). Germline values: CDR1 LGHNA, CDR2 YNFKEQ. V was cut by 1 base and J by 3 bases, with 10 bases left in between. The CDR3 spans 14 residues. The CDR3 coding sequence is TGTGCCAGCAGCCAAGGGGGGTTGGGCTACGAGCAGTACTTC. This encodes CASSQGGLGYEQYF.

This clonotype has a single count. The conserved phenylalanine or tryptophan normally closing the CDR3 is absent here, so this likely arose from a read error. The limits of the CDR3 on the DNA are not certain, so only TCRdb's listed CDR3 is given. The J gene is TRBJ2-2, the V gene TRBV19; whether TRBD1, the table's D call, matches the DNA was not checked. The CDR3 length is 16 residues, termini included. From germline, CDR1 is LNHDA and CDR2 SQIVND (reference sequence). The CDR3 here is CASSLGQGTNTGERMS.

This sequence joins TRBV2 and TRBJ2-2; D ambiguous. CDR3 length: 14 amino acids. Germline lookup yields CDR1 SNHLY and CDR2 FYNNEI. V lost 6 bases and J 4 bases, leaving 12 bases between the germline ends. The CDR3 is CASSDERGTGELFF. CDR3 DNA: TGTGCCAGCAGCGACGAGCGAGGCACCGGGGAGCTGTTTTTT.